The 26 T cell receptor beta chains below all came from one sample that was sequenced in a study of blood T cell repertoires in COVID-19. Only in-frame clones appear in the TCRdb table, and some are missing; sequencing was by immunoSEQ multiplex PCR. The sample lists a few hundred thousand clones, around 90% occurring once. The specimen was PBMCs or T cells enriched from blood (not recorded which). These receptors were obtained from a man aged 25-45 years who had been exposed to COVID-19.

In its sample, this clone was seen a few times. CDR3 nucleotide sequence: TGCGCCAGCAGCTTGAATCTAGCTATCGGGGAGCTGTTTTTT. Protein product: CASSLNLAIGELFF. This chain links TRBV5-1 with TRBJ2-2; the D gene is possibly TRBD2 (5 bases). Germline assignment: CDR1 SGHRS and CDR2 YFSETQ. CDR3 length: 14 amino acids. The V gene lost 1 base and the J gene lost 7 bases, with 11 bases spanning the gap.

V is TRBV4-1 and J is TRBJ2-1; 7 nucleotides align to TRBD2. The CDR3 covers 16 residues. The V and J ends lost 2 bases and 5 bases, in that order; junction bases with no gene match: 9. Germline V gene sequence: CDR1 MGHRA, CDR2 YSYEKL. CDR3 sequence (DNA): TGCGCCAGCAGCCAAAGGGGCCTAGCGGATCACAATGAGCAGTTCTTC. Its protein product is CASSQRGLADHNEQFF.

The CDR3 DNA reads TGCAGCGTTGAAGAAGAGGGACTAGCCTACGAGCAGTACTTC. Translating it yields CSVEEEGLAYEQYF. The chain employs TRBV29-1 and TRBJ2-7, with TRBD2 matching 8 bases. The CDR3 covers 14 residues. Trimming took 0 bases from V and 2 from J; bases not matched to a gene: 3. The germline V gene encodes CDR1 SQVTM and CDR2 ANQGSEA.

This clone has just one count. The chain couples TRBV9 to TRBJ2-3, with TRBD1 matching over 9 bases. Trimming cost V 7 bases and J 5 bases; bases outside gene matches: 14. Germline V gene sequence: CDR1 SGDLS, CDR2 YYNGEE. The CDR3 is made up of 16 amino acids. CDR3: CASALGTGMLGDTQYF. CDR3 nucleotide sequence: TGTGCCAGCGCCCTGGGGACAGGGATGTTGGGAGATACGCAGTATTTT. The variable domain in full, with the rest retrieved from reference TRBV9 and TRBJ2-3, is DSGVTQTPKHLITATGQRVTLRCSPRSGDLSVYWYQQSLDQGLQFLIQYYNGEERAKGNILERFSAQQFPDLHSELNLSSLELGDSALYFCASALGTGMLGDTQYFGPGTRLTVL.

The chain combines TRBV6-5 with TRBJ1-3; TRBD1 is a possible D gene (5 bases). V lost 5 bases to trimming and J lost 2 bases, with 10 bases between them. The V gene's germline CDR1 is MNHEY and CDR2 SVGAGI. The CDR3 runs to 14 residues. The CDR3 loop is CASSQGGAGNTIYF. The CDR3 DNA reads TGTGCCAGCAGTCAGGGTGGAGCTGGAAACACCATATATTTT.

This clone showed up just once. The rearrangement joins TRBV7-2 to TRBJ1-2; 7 bases line up with TRBD1. V was clipped by 3 bases and J by 6 bases; unmatched bases: 4. The CDR3 is 13 residues long. Germline CDR1 and CDR2: SGHTA and FQGNSA. DNA of the CDR3: TGTGCCAGCAGCTTGGGCAGGGGGAATGGCTACACCTTC. Its translation: CASSLGRGNGYTF.

This rearrangement joins TRBV12-5 to TRBJ2-5; the match to TRBD2 covers 9 bases. With V trimmed by 10 bases and J by 0 bases, 6 bases remained unmatched. This CDR3 has 14 amino acids. Germline V CDR1 and CDR2: LGHNT, FRNRAP. CDR3 DNA sequence: TGTGCTACCAACAGCGGGGGGTACCAAGAGACCCAGTACTTC. Residues: CATNSGGYQETQYF.

The chain carries TRBV24-1 and TRBJ2-1, with 9 bases identical to TRBD2. CDR1 and CDR2 from the germline V gene are KGHDR and SFDVKD. The CDR3 is 17 residues long. Trimming removed 0 bases from V and 9 bases from J; junction bases left unmatched: 11. CDR3 sequence reads: CATSDLDLAGGQSEQFF. The CDR3 DNA sequence: TGTGCCACCAGTGATTTGGATTTGGCGGGGGGGCAGAGTGAGCAGTTCTTC.

CDR3 bases: TGTGCCAGCGTCGGAGGCCCTATTAACACTGAAGCTTTCTTT. Translated: CASVGGPINTEAFF. This sequence joins TRBV5-5 and TRBJ1-1; D is unresolved. Germline assignment: CDR1 SGHKS and CDR2 YYEKEE (reference sequence). The CDR3 has 14 residues. V shed 7 bases and J shed 2 bases, with 15 bases lying between them.

The chain links TRBV25-1 to TRBJ1-1, with TRBD1 matching over 9 bases. Germline lookup yields CDR1 MGHDK and CDR2 SYGVNS. This CDR3 has 13 residues. Losses at the gene ends were 5 bases for V and 4 bases for J; bases not matched to a gene: 2. The CDR3 sequence: CASSMTGGTEAFF. CDR3 bases: TGTGCCAGCAGTATGACAGGGGGCACTGAAGCTTTCTTT.

This chain uses TRBV5-1 with TRBJ2-1; TRBD1 matches at 8 bases. This CDR3 is built from 15 residues. Germline loops: CDR1 SGHRS, CDR2 YFSETQ. Germline trimming cut 4 bases from V and 3 bases from J; bases unmatched to any gene: 6. The DNA for the CDR3 is TGCGCCAGCAGCCAGGAACAGGGGGGCTACAATGAGCAGTTCTTC. Protein product: CASSQEQGGYNEQFF.

The CDR3 loop reads CASSLAGTVTDTQYF. As DNA, the CDR3 is TGTGCCAGCAGCTTGGCAGGTACTGTCACAGATACGCAGTATTTT. This sequence joins TRBV11-2 and TRBJ2-3; D uncertain. This CDR3 has 15 residues. Germline CDR1 is SGHAT and CDR2 is FQNNGV. The ends were cut back, 3 bases at V and 2 bases at J, with 12 bases in the middle.

V and J are TRBV9 and TRBJ1-3; no firm D call. The CDR3 has 16 residues. Germline-derived CDR1 and CDR2 are SGDLS and YYNGEE. V was pared by 0 bases and J by 0 bases, with 10 bases between. CDR3 amino acids: CASSVGGSLSGNTIYF. As DNA, the CDR3 is TGTGCCAGCAGCGTAGGAGGGTCACTCTCTGGAAACACCATATATTTT.

V and J are TRBV28 and TRBJ1-4; TRBD1 matches 8 bases. The CDR3 runs 14 residues. CDR1 is MDHEN and CDR2 is SYDVKM in the germline V gene. With V trimmed by 7 bases and J by 5 bases, 6 bases remained unmatched. DNA for the CDR3: TGTGCCAGCATCCGCCGGGACAGGAATGAAAAACTGTTTTTT. Encoded protein: CASIRRDRNEKLFF.

The chain carries TRBV4-1 and TRBJ1-1; perhaps TRBD1 as D (5 bases). The V gene's germline CDR1 is MGHRA and CDR2 YSYEKL. V gave up 0 bases and J gave up 4 bases, with 15 bases separating them. The CDR3 is 16 residues long. In DNA form, the CDR3 reads TGCGCCAGCAGCCAAGAGGGGCAGGGCCGGAGCACTGAAGCTTTCTTT. This sequence encodes CASSQEGQGRSTEAFF.

V is TRBV2 and J is TRBJ2-1, with TRBD1 identical over 10 bases. Germline-derived CDR1 and CDR2 are SNHLY and FYNNEI. Unmatched junction bases numbered 5, after V lost 5 bases and J lost 4 bases. The CDR3 consists of 15 residues. The CDR3 bases are TGTGCCAGCAGTCTTGACAGGGGGCTTTACAATGAGCAGTTCTTC. This codes for CASSLDRGLYNEQFF.

The chain is built from TRBV27 and TRBJ2-7; possible D gene TRBD1, 6 bases. Germline values: CDR1 MNHEY, CDR2 SMNVEV (reference sequence). The CDR3 is made up of 14 amino acids. The V and J ends lost 3 bases and 4 bases respectively, with 13 bases between them. In nucleotides, the CDR3 is TGTGCCAGCAGTTTGTCAGGGGCGGTGTACGAGCAGTACTTC. Protein product: CASSLSGAVYEQYF.

The J gene is TRBJ2-3, the V gene TRBV3-1 (or the pseudogene TRBV3-2); D is possibly TRBD2 (5 bases). V gave up 4 bases and J gave up 2 bases, with 22 bases separating them. The CDR3 contains 18 residues. CDR1 is LGHDT, CDR2 YNNKEL, per germline (reference sequence). The CDR3: CASSPQVGTGRYTDTQYF. The CDR3 coding sequence is TGTGCCAGCAGCCCGCAAGTTGGAACGGGGAGATACACAGATACGCAGTATTTT.

The chain is built from TRBV5-5 and TRBJ2-3; TRBD1 might be the D (5 bases). The germline V and J ends were trimmed by 2 bases and 4 bases, with 11 bases remaining between them. Germline CDR1 SGHKS, CDR2 YYEKEE (reference sequence). The CDR3 consists of 14 residues. The CDR3 here is CASSFGQGSDTQYF. CDR3 in DNA: TGTGCCAGCAGCTTTGGTCAGGGATCAGATACGCAGTATTTT.

This clone was seen more than once but under ten times. The DNA of the CDR3 is TGTGCCAGCACAGATTCCAATCAGCCCCAGCATTTT. This codes for CASTDSNQPQHF. The chain is built from TRBV2 and TRBJ1-5, with D unclear. Trimming took 7 bases from V and 3 from J, leaving 7 bases between them. The CDR3 extends over 12 amino acids. The V gene's germline CDR1 is SNHLY and CDR2 FYNNEI.

The V call is TRBV6-1, the J call TRBJ1-2, with D maybe TRBD1 (5 bases). Germline lookup yields CDR1 MNHNS and CDR2 SASEGT. The CDR3 sequence is 14 residues long. Trimming stripped 1 base from V and 6 bases from J, with 12 bases between. The CDR3 is CASSEEAGRHGYTF. The CDR3, as DNA: TGTGCCAGCAGTGAAGAGGCAGGGAGGCATGGCTACACCTTC.

V gene TRBV29-1 combines with J gene TRBJ2-7, with 10 nucleotides matching TRBD1. The CDR3 covers 13 residues. CDR1 is SQVTM and CDR2 is ANQGSEA in the germline V gene. CDR3 amino acids: CSVRQGAHYEQYF. The CDR3 nucleotides are TGCAGTGTGAGACAGGGGGCCCACTACGAGCAGTACTTC.

The V gene is TRBV4-1, the J gene TRBJ1-5, with D possibly being TRBD1 (5 bases). The CDR3 extends over 15 amino acids. Deletions cut 3 bases from V and 1 base from J, with 10 bases between. Germline lookup yields CDR1 MGHRA and CDR2 YSYEKL. In DNA, the CDR3 is TGCGCCAGCAGCCACATGACAGAGAGCAATCAGCCCCAGCATTTT. Protein: CASSHMTESNQPQHF.

The chain has TRBV6-1 and TRBJ1-2; D is possibly TRBD1 (6 bases). In germline, CDR1 is MNHNS, CDR2 SASEGT. This CDR3 spans 13 amino acids. The ends were cut back, 2 bases at V and 6 bases at J, with 10 bases in the middle. This CDR3 is CASSEYRDDGYTF. The CDR3, as DNA: TGTGCCAGCAGTGAATACAGGGATGATGGCTACACCTTC.

The chain is built from TRBV3-1 (or the pseudogene TRBV3-2) and TRBJ2-7, with a weak D call TRBD1 (5 bases). V gave up 0 bases and J gave up 5 bases, with 14 bases separating them. Germline V gives CDR1 LGHDT, CDR2 YNNKEL (reference sequence). The CDR3 has 15 amino acids. CDR3 bases: TGTGCCAGCAGCCAAGAGAAGCTCACCAGGGACGAGCAGTACTTC. Amino acid sequence: CASSQEKLTRDEQYF.

The chain links TRBV3-1 (or the pseudogene TRBV3-2) to TRBJ1-1, with TRBD1 matching 7 bases. The CDR3 is 13 amino acids. Looked up from germline, CDR1 is LGHDT and CDR2 is YNNKEL (reference sequence). The ends lost 5 bases at V and 5 bases at J; junction bases unmatched: 5. In nucleotides, the CDR3 is TGTGCCAGCAGCGTCGCAGGGGGGACTGAAGCTTTCTTT. This encodes CASSVAGGTEAFF.